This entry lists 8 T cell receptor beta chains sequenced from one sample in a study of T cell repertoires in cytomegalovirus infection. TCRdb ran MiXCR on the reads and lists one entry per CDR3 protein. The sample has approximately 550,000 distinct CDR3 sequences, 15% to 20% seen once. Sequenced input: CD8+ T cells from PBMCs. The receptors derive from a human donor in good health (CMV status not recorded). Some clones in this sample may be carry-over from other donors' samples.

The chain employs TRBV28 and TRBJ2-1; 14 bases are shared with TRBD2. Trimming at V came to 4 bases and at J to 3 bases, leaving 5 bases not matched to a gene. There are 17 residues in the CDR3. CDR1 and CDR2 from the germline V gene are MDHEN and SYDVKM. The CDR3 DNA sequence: TGTGCCAGCAGTTCCTCAGGACTAGCGGGAGGCTACAATGAGCAGTTCTTC. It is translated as CASSSSGLAGGYNEQFF.

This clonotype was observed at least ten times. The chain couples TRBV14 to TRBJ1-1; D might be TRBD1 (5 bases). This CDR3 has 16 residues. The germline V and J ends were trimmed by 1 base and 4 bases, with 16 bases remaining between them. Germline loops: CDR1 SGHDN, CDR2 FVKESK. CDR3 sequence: CASSQVPGSGSTEAFF. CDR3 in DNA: TGTGCCAGCAGCCAAGTGCCGGGGTCAGGGAGCACTGAAGCTTTCTTT.

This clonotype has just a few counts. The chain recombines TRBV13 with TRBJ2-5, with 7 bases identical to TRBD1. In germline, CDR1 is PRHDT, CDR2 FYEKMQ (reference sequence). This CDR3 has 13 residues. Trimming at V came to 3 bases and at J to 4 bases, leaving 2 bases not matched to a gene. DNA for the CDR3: TGTGCCAGCAGCTTGAGGGGGCTAGAGACCCAGTACTTC. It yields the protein CASSLRGLETQYF.

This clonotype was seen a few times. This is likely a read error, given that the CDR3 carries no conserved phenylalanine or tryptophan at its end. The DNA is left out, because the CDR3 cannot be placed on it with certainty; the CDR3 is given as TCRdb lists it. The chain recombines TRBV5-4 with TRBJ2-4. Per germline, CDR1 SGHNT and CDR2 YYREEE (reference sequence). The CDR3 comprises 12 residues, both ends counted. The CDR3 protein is CASSHGPYCQVV.

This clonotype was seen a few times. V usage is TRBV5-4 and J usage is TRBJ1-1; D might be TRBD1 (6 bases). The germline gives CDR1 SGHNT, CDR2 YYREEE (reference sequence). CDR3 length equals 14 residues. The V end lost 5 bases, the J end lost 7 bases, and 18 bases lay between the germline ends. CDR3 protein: CASRTFGGQVEAFF. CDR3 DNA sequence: TGTGCCAGCAGAACATTCGGGGGGCAGGTTGAAGCTTTCTTT.

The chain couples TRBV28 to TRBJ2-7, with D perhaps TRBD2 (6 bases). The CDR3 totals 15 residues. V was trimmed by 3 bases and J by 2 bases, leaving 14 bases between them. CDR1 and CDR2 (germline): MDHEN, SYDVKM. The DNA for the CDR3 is TGTGCCAGCAGTTTGGAGGGGTCGCGTGCCTACGAGCAGTACTTC. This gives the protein CASSLEGSRAYEQYF.

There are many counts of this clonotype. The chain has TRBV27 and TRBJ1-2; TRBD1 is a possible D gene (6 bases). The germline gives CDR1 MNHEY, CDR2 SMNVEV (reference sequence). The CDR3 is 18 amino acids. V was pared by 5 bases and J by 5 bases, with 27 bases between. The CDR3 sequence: CASSPKTGTGRVSYGYTF. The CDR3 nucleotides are TGTGCCAGCAGTCCAAAAACAGGGACCGGACGGGTTTCTTATGGCTACACCTTC.

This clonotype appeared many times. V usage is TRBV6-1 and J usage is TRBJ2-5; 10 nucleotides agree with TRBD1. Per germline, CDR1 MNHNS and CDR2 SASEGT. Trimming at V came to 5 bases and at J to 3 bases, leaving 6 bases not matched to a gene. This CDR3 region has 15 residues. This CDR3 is CASSRDRGFEETQYF. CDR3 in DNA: TGTGCCAGCAGTCGGGACAGGGGATTTGAAGAGACCCAGTACTTC.